This T cell receptor (beta chain) was sequenced for a study of blood T cell repertoires in COVID-19 (TCRdb year 2020). General notes on the study: Samples covering the acute and convalescent phases of COVID-19 were provided by collaborators in the United States, Italy and Spain. The prospective study material was composed of cDNA or gDNA derived from T cells, B-cell-depleted T cells, or PBMCs. The dataset comprised deeply sampled blood TCRbeta repertoires from subjects exposed to, actively infected with, or recovered from COVID-19. The repertoires were released in a freely available public database meant as a resource for research on the immune response to SARS-CoV-2. Samples were obtained from the ongoing ImmuneRACE study (first 160 participants) and from 1,000 to 1,500 subjects provided by 6 global collaborators. Sample metadata almost always included a de-identified subject ID, COVID-19 status, age in years and sex. Where available, HLA class I and class II types were taken from metadata supplied by the sample provider and were not determined by assay-based typing.

As to this clone: This receptor's antigen is unknown. The sample holds no much larger clone one base away, and base qualities are not on file.

Broad study findings and their caveats: Clinical and demographic metadata were provided uncurated, with the amount varying by source and participant.

TCRbeta CDR3 regions were amplified from genomic DNA by means of the immunoSEQ Assay, a bias-controlled multiplex PCR. As for the authors' bioinformatics: The number of nucleated cells in each sample was estimated from the amplification of reference gene primers within the assay. Sequence reads were collapsed and filtered to measure the absolute abundance of every unique TCRbeta CDR3 rearrangement. For each sample, productive Simpson clonality was calculated by taking the square root of Simpson's diversity index across productive rearrangements. In its TCRdb copy, this immuneACCESS table keeps in-frame sequences only and misses some clones. Where compared with another copy, unresolved V genes explain less than half of these, and the others have no known cause. That table furnishes V, J and clone size, whereas the DNA furnished D and trimming. The sample contains hundreds of thousands of clones, roughly 80% of them found a single time. Jointly, the top ten make up approximately 5% of the sample.

Participants in the prospective study were aged 18 to 89 years, lived in 20 to 25 United States geographic areas, and enrolled through a virtual design. To assign participants to cohorts, the prospective study relied on clinical history that participants themselves reported in a screening survey and a study questionnaire. Exposed participants had been in contact with someone with a PCR-confirmed or clinician-diagnosed COVID-19 case within 2 weeks of study entry. Mobile phlebotomists in the prospective study collected whole blood, serum and a nasopharyngeal or oropharyngeal swab from every participant. Additional blood draws and questionnaires over a 2-month period could optionally be provided by prospective study participants. Prospective study blood samples were shipped either frozen or at room temperature before DNA extraction. The receptor was derived from a woman in her fifties or sixties who had been exposed to COVID-19. Sequencing was done on a sample of PBMCs or T cells enriched from blood (not recorded which).

The CDR3 corresponds to CASSLHLNTEAFF. The sequenced DNA is TGTGCCAGCAGCTTACACCTGAACACTGAAGCTTTCTTT. The receptor chain draws on TRBV2 and TRBJ1-1; the D gene remains uncertain. CDR1 SNHLY and CDR2 FYNNEI were looked up in the germline V gene. V was cut back by 6 bases and J by 0 bases, leaving a gap of 8 bases between them. The CDR3 goes from the cysteine to the phenylalanine over 13 residues. CDR3 DNA only is kept here, 39 bases in frame from base 1.